This T cell receptor (beta chain) was documented in a study of T cell responses to AZD1222 COVID-19 vaccine. Findings and caveats of the study: All repertoire sampling was performed exclusively after the peak T cell response.

Generated by immunoSEQ multiplex PCR, the TCRdb table keeps only in-frame clones and is missing some. This sample has roughly 170,000 clones, with 90% found just once. For this clone: Antigen specificity is unknown.

The sequence derives from an adult in good health. Sequencing used peripheral blood, obtained on day 0 of AZD1222 vaccination.

CDR3 sequence (DNA): TGTGCCAGCAGCCTTACACCGTATAATTCACCCCTCCACTTT. The encoded protein is CASSLTPYNSPLHF. The chain has TRBV9 and TRBJ1-6; D gene ambiguous. CDR1 and CDR2 from the germline V gene are SGDLS and YYNGEE. Trimming pared 4 bases from V and 4 bases from J, leaving 9 bases between. The CDR3 has 14 amino acids.